The rows below give T cell receptor beta chains drawn from one sample of a study of cytomegalovirus exposure and HLA in healthy donors. Only in-frame clones appear in the TCRdb table, and some are missing; sequencing was by immunoSEQ multiplex PCR. Recorded for this sample: 95,000 to 150,000 clones. The specimen was PBMCs. The receptors were gathered from a man aged 40-49 years in good health and CMV-seronegative. Each CDR3 is given with its conserved first and last residue. A D gene is named only where the DNA matches it firmly.

d_call	v_call	j_call	cdr3_nt	cdr3_aa
TRBD2	TRBV5-1	TRBJ2-2	TGCGCCAGCAGTCCCACCCCTAGCGGGACTTCCTACACCGGGGAGCTGTTTTTT	CASSPTPSGTSYTGELFF
.	TRBV7-9	TRBJ1-1	TGTGCCAGCAGCTTATCGGGTTCAGGGTGGAACACTGAAGCTTTCTTT	CASSLSGSGWNTEAFF
.	TRBV10-2	TRBJ2-1	TGCGCCAGCACGCCCCGTTTTAGCGGCTACAATGAGCAGTTCTTC	CASTPRFSGYNEQFF
TRBD2	TRBV5-1	TRBJ2-5	TGCGCCAGCAGCCGAGCGGGAGGGCAAGAGACCCAGTACTTC	CASSRAGGQETQYF
TRBD2	TRBV28	TRBJ2-4	TGTGCCAGCAGGGCACAGCGGGAGAGGAGGAAAAACATTCAGTACTTC	CASRAQRERRKNIQYF
.	TRBV4-2	TRBJ2-1	TGTGCCAGCAGCCTTTCGGGAGTTAATGAGCAGTTCTTC	CASSLSGVNEQFF
TRBD1	TRBV6-1	TRBJ1-5	TGTGCCAGCAGCCGGACAGGGGGAATTCAGCCCCAGCATTTT	CASSRTGGIQPQHF
.	TRBV4-2	TRBJ1-5	TGTGCCAGCAGCCAAGATCTATACGGGTTTGATCAGCCCCAGCATTTT	CASSQDLYGFDQPQHF
.	TRBV25-1	TRBJ2-7	TGTGCCAGCACCCCGGGGGGCCGCCACGAGCAGTACTTC	CASTPGGRHEQYF
TRBD1	TRBV5-5	TRBJ1-2	TGTGCCAGCAGCTTCGGGACAGGCTTGAACTATGGCTACACCTTC	CASSFGTGLNYGYTF
.	TRBV30	TRBJ2-5	TGTGCCTGGAGTTCCGGCGTAGCAGAGACCCAGTACTTC	CAWSSGVAETQYF
TRBD1	TRBV11-3	TRBJ2-4	TGTGCCAGCAGCTCCCGGACAGGGGAGGACATTCAGTACTTC	CASSSRTGEDIQYF
TRBD2	TRBV5-1	TRBJ2-2	TGCGCCAGCAGCCTTGATGCGACTAGCGGGGCCGGGGAGCTGTTTTTT	CASSLDATSGAGELFF
TRBD2	TRBV5-1	TRBJ2-3	TGCGCCAGCAGCCCGGGCCGCGGGAGGGCCGCAGATACGCAGTATTTT	CASSPGRGRAADTQYF
TRBD2	TRBV7-9	TRBJ2-7	TGTGCCAGCAGCTTGATAGGGACTAGCGGGTCAGAAACCTACGAGCAGTACTTC	CASSLIGTSGSETYEQYF
.	TRBV6-5	TRBJ2-7	TGTGCCAGCAGTCCGAAGTGGGGGGTCCCCTCCAAGCAGTACTTC	CASSPKWGVPSKQYF
TRBD1	TRBV5-8	TRBJ1-2	TGTGCCAGCAGCCGAGACAGGGGGCATGGCTACACCTTC	CASSRDRGHGYTF
TRBD2	TRBV11-3	TRBJ2-1	TGTGCCAGCAGCTTAGGCCGACTAGCTGAGGACTACAATGAGCAGTTCTTC	CASSLGRLAEDYNEQFF